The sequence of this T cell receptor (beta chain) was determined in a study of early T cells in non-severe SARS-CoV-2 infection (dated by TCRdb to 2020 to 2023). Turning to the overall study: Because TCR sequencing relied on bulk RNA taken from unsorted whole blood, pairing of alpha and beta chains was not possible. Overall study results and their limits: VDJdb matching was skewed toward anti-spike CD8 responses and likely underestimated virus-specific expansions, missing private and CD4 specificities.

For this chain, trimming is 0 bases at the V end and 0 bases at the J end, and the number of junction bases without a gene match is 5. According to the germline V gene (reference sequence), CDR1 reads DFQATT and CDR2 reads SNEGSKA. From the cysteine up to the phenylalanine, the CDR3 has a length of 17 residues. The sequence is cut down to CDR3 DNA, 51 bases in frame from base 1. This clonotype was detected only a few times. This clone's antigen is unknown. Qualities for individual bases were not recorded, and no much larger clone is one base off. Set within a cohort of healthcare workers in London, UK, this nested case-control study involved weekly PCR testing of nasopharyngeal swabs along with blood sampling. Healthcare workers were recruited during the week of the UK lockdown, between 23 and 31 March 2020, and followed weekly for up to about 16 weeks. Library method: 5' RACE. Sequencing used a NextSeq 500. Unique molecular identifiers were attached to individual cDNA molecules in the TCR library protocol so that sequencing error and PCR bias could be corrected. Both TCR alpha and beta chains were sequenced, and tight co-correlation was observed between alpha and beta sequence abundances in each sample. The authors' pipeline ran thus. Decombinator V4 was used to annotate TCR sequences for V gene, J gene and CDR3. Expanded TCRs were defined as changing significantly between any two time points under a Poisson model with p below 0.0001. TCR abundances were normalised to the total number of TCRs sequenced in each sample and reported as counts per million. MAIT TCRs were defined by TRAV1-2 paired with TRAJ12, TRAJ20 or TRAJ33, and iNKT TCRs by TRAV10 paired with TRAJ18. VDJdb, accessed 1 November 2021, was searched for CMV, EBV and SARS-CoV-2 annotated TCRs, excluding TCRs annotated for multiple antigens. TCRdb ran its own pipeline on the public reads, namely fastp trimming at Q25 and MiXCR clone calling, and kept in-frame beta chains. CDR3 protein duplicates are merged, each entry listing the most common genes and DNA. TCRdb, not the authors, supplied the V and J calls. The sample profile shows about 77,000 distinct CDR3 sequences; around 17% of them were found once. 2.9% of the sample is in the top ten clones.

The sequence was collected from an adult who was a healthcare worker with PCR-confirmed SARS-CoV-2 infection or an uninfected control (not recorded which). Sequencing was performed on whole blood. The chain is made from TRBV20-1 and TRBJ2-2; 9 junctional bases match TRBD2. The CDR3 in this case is CSARDFSGGSNTGELFF. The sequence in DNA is TGCAGTGCTAGAGATTTTAGCGGGGGCTCGAACACCGGGGAGCTGTTTTTT.